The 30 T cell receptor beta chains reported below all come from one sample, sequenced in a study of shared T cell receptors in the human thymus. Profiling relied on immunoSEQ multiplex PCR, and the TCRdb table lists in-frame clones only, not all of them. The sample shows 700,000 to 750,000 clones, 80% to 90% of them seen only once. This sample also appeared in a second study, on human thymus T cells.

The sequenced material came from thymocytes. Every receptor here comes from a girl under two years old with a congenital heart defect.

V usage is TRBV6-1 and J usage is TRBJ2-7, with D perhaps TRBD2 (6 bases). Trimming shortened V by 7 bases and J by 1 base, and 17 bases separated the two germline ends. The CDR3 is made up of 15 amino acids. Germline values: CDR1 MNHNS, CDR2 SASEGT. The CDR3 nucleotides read TGTGCCAGCACGCGGGGTTGGGCGGGGTCCTACGAGCAGTACTTC. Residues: CASTRGWAGSYEQYF.

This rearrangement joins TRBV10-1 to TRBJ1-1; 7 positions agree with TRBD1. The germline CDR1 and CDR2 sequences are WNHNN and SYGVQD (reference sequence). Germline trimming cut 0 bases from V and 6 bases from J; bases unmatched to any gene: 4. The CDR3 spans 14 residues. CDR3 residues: CASSESTGTAEAFF. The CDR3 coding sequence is TGCGCCAGCAGTGAGTCGACGGGGACAGCTGAAGCTTTCTTT.

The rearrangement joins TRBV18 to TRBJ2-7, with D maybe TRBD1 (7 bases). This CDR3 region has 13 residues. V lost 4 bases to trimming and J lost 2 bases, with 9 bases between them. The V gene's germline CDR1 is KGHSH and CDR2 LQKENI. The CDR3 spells CASSRGTAYEQYF. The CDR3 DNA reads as TGTGCCAGCTCACGCGGGACAGCCTACGAGCAGTACTTC.

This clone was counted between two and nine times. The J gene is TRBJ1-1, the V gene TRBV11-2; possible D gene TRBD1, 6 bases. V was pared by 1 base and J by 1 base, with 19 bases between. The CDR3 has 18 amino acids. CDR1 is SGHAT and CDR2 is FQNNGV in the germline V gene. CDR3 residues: CASSLAGERSDPNTEAFF. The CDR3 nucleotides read TGTGCCAGCAGCTTAGCAGGGGAGAGGAGTGATCCGAACACTGAAGCTTTCTTT.

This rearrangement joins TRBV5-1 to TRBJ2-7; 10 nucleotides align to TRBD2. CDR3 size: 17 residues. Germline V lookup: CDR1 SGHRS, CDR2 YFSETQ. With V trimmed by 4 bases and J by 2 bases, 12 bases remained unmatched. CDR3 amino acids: CASSRRGLAGATYEQYF. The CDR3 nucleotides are TGCGCCAGCAGCCGGAGGGGGCTAGCGGGGGCCACCTACGAGCAGTACTTC.

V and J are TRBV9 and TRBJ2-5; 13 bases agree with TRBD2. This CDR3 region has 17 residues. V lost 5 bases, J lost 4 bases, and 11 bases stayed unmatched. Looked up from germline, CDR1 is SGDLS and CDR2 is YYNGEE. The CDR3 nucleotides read TGTGCCAGCAGTCGACTAGCGGGGGGCGCTAGTGTAGAGACCCAGTACTTC. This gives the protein CASSRLAGGASVETQYF.

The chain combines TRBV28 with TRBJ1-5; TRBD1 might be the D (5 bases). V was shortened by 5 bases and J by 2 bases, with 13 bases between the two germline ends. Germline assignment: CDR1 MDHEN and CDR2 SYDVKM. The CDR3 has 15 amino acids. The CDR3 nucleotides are TGTGCCAGCAGTACCCCCGGAGGGGGCAATCAGCCCCAGCATTTT. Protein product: CASSTPGGGNQPQHF.

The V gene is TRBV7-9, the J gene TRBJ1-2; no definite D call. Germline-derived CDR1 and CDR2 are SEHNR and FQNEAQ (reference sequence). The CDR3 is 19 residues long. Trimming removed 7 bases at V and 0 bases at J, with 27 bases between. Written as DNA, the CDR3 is TGTGCCAGCAACGGCCCGGCGGAAAAGGATCTCTACTCTAACTATGGCTACACCTTC. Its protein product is CASNGPAEKDLYSNYGYTF.

CDR3 in DNA: TGTGCCAGCAGCTCTCTAGACAGGGAGGTCACTGAAGCTTTCTTT. Translation gives CASSSLDREVTEAFF. This chain links TRBV7-9 with TRBJ1-1; 7 positions match TRBD1. CDR3 length: 15 residues. The ends lost 4 bases at V and 4 bases at J; junction bases unmatched: 9. Germline assignment: CDR1 SEHNR and CDR2 FQNEAQ (reference sequence).

The CDR3 is CASSLSILANYNEQFF. CDR3 DNA: TGTGCCAGCAGTTTATCGATCCTAGCGAACTACAATGAGCAGTTCTTC. The chain is built from TRBV27 and TRBJ2-1; TRBD2 might be the D (6 bases). The CDR3 loop spans 16 amino acids. Trimming shortened V by 0 bases and J by 3 bases, and 12 bases separated the two germline ends. Germline assignment: CDR1 MNHEY and CDR2 SMNVEV (reference sequence).

This CDR3 is CASGQGRTEAFF. DNA for the CDR3: TGTGCCAGTGGACAGGGTAGAACTGAAGCTTTCTTT. The chain is built from TRBV27 and TRBJ1-1, with 8 bases identical to TRBD1. The J segment lost 5 bases and the V segment lost 9 bases, leaving 5 bases of the junction unmatched. This CDR3 contains 12 residues. Germline loops: CDR1 MNHEY, CDR2 SMNVEV (reference sequence).

The CDR3 loop is CASSSLVTVNYGYTF. The CDR3 DNA is TGTGCCAGCAGCTCTTTGGTGACAGTGAACTATGGCTACACCTTC. The chain recombines TRBV5-6 with TRBJ1-2; maybe TRBD1 (5 bases). There are 15 residues in the CDR3. Germline V gene lookup returns CDR1 SGHDT and CDR2 YYEEEE. Trimming left V 3 bases short and J 2 bases short, with 14 bases between.

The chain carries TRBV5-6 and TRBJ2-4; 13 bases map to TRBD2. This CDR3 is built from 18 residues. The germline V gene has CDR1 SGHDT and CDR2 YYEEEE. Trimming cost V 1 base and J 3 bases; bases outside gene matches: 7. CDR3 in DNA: TGTGCCAGCAGCTTGACTAGCGGGGGGGACTCTGGCAAAAACATTCAGTACTTC. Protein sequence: CASSLTSGGDSGKNIQYF.

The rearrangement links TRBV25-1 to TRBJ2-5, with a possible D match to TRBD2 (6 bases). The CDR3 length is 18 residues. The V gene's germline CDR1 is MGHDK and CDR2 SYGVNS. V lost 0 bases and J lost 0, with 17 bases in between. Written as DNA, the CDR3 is TGTGCCAGCAGTGAATATATCGTCCGGGGGAACCACCAAGAGACCCAGTACTTC. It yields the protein CASSEYIVRGNHQETQYF.

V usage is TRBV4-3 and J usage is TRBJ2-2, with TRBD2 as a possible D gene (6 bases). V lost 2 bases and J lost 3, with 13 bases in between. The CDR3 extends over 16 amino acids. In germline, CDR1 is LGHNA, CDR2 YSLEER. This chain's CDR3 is CASSQFGGRDTGELFF. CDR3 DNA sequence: TGCGCCAGCAGCCAATTTGGGGGGAGAGACACCGGGGAGCTGTTTTTT.

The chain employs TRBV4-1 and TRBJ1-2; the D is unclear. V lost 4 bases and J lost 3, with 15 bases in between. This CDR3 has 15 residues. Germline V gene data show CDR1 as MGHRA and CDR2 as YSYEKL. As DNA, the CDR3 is TGCGCCAGCAGCCGGCAACACCGTCCCCACTATGGCTACACCTTC. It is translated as CASSRQHRPHYGYTF.

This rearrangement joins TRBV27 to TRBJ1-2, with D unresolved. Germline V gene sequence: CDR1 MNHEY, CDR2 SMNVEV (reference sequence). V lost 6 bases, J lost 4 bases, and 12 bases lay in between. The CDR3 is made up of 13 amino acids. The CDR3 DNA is TGTGCCAGCAGAAGCGGGGAGTCCTATGGCTACACCTTC. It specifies CASRSGESYGYTF.

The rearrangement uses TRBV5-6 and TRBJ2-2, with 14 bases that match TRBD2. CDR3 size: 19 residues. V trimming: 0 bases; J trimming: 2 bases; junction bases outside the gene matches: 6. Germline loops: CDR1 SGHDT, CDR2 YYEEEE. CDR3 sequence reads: CASSLAVTSGGVNTGELFF. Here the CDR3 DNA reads TGTGCCAGCAGCTTGGCCGTGACTAGCGGGGGGGTAAACACCGGGGAGCTGTTTTTT.

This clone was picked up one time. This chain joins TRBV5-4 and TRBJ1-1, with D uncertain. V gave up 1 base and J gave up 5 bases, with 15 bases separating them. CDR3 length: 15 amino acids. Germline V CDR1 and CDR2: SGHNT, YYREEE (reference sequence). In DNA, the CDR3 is TGTGCCAGCAGCTTGCCCGACTCCGGAGGGACTGAAGCTTTCTTT. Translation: CASSLPDSGGTEAFF. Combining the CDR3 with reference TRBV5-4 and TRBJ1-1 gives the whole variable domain ETGVTQSPTHLIKTRGQQVTLRCSSQSGHNTVSWYQQALGQGPQFIFQYYREEENGRGNFPPRFSGLQFPNYSSELNVNALELDDSALYLCASSLPDSGGTEAFFGQGTRLTVV.

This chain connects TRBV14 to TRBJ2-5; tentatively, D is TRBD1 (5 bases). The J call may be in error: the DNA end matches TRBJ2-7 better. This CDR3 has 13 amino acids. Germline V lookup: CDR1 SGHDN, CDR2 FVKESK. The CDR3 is CASSPGFIGEQYF. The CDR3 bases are TGTGCCAGCAGCCCAGGGTTTATAGGCGAGCAGTACTTC.

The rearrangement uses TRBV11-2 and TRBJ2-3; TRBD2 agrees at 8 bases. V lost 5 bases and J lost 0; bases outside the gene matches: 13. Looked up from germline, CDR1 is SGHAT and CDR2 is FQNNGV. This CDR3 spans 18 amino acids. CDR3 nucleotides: TGTGCCAGCAGCCGTCTCGGGACTAGTGCTACTAGCACAGATACGCAGTATTTT. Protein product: CASSRLGTSATSTDTQYF.

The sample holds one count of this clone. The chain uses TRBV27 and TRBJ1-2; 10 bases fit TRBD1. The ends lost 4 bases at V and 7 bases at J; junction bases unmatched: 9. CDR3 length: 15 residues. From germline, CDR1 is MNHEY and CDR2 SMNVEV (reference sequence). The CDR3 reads CASSSTGGAFFGYTF. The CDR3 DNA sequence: TGTGCCAGCAGTTCGACAGGGGGCGCTTTTTTTGGCTACACCTTC.

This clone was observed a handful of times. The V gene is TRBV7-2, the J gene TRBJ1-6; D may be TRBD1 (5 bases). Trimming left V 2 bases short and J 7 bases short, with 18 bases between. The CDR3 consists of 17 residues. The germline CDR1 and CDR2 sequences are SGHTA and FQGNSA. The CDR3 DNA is TGTGCCAGCAGCTTAAAGGGGTCCCTCGGTAGGAATTCACCCCTCCACTTT. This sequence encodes CASSLKGSLGRNSPLHF.

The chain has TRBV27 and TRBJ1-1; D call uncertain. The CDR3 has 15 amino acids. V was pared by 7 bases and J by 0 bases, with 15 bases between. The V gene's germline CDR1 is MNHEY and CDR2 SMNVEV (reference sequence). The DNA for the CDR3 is TGTGCCAGCAATGATCCGGGTTCCCTGAACACTGAAGCTTTCTTT. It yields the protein CASNDPGSLNTEAFF.

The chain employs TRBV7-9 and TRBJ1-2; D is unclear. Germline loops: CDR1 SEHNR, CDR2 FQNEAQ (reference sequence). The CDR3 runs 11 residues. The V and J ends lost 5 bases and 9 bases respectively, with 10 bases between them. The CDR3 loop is CASSPGRSYTF. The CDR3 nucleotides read TGTGCCAGCAGCCCAGGTCGAAGCTACACCTTC.

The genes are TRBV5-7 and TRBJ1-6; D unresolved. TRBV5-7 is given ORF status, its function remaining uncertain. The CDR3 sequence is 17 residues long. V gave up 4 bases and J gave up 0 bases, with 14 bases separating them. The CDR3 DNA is TGTGCCAGCAGCCTTCCCGGGTCCCGCTCCTATAATTCACCCCTCCACTTT. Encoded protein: CASSLPGSRSYNSPLHF.

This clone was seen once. DNA for the CDR3: TGTGCCAGTAGTTACTCGACAGAACCGAACACTGAAGCTTTCTTT. It codes for CASSYSTEPNTEAFF. V gene TRBV19 combines with J gene TRBJ1-1; D may be TRBD1 (5 bases). CDR1 and CDR2 from the germline V gene are LNHDA and SQIVND (reference sequence). Trimming shortened V by 5 bases and J by 1 base, and 14 bases separated the two germline ends. The length of the CDR3 is 15 residues.

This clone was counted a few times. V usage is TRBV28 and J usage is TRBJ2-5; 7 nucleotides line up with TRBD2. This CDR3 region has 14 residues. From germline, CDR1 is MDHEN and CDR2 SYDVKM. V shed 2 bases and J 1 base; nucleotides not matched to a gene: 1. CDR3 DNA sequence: TGTGCCAGCAGTTTAGGGGGGGGCCAAGAGACCCAGTACTTC. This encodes CASSLGGGQETQYF.

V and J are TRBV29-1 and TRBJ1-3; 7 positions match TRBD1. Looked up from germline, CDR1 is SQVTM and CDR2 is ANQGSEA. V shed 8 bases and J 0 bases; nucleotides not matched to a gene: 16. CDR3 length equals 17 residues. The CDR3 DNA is TGCAGCATTACAGGGGACGGTTTTCGGGACTCTGGAAACACCATATATTTT. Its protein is CSITGDGFRDSGNTIYF.

This CDR3 is CAWSNRGRQPQHF. The CDR3 DNA sequence: TGTGCCTGGAGTAATCGGGGAAGACAGCCCCAGCATTTT. This chain uses TRBV30 with TRBJ1-5, with D unclear. V lost 2 bases and J 7 bases, leaving 12 bases between the germline ends. Germline lookup yields CDR1 GTSNPN and CDR2 SVGIG (reference sequence). The CDR3 is made up of 13 amino acids.